These 11 T cell receptor beta chains originate from one sample sequenced in a study of shared clonotypes between healthy human individuals. The assay was immunoSEQ multiplex PCR, and TCRdb's table has in-frame clones only and misses some. Here the sample spans around 990,000 clones, approximately 80% being singletons. Sequencing was performed on memory CD4+ T cells from PBMCs. Subset given: CD45RA-negative fraction. The receptors stem from a man younger than 35 in good health. Some clones in this sample may be carry-over from other donors' samples.

This clone is a singleton in its sample. The chain carries TRBV6-5 and TRBJ2-6; D gene ambiguous. Germline values: CDR1 MNHEY, CDR2 SVGAGI. V lost 4 bases to trimming and J lost 2 bases, with 3 bases between them. The CDR3 runs 13 residues. The CDR3 sequence: CASSSPGANVLTF. CDR3 sequence (DNA): TGTGCCAGCAGTTCTCCTGGGGCCAACGTCCTGACTTTC.

The count of this clone is one. V usage is TRBV6-1 and J usage is TRBJ1-2, with 7 positions matching TRBD1. The CDR3 runs 14 residues. The V segment lost 2 bases and the J segment 7 bases; nucleotides outside the gene matches: 7. Germline loops: CDR1 MNHNS, CDR2 SASEGT. The CDR3 DNA reads TGTGCCAGCAGTGAATCTACAGGGGTTAGTGGCTACACCTTC. Its translation is CASSESTGVSGYTF.

This clone has a handful of counts. The V and J genes are TRBV5-4 and TRBJ2-7, with unresolved D. Germline values: CDR1 SGHNT, CDR2 YYREEE (reference sequence). This CDR3 comprises 13 residues. V shed 4 bases and J shed 5 bases, with 13 bases lying between them. In DNA form, the CDR3 reads TGTGCCAGCAGCAACTTTGAACGGAACGAGCAGTACTTC. This codes for CASSNFERNEQYF.

This clone was detected once. This chain connects TRBV28 to TRBJ2-5; 9 nucleotides agree with TRBD2. Germline CDR1 MDHEN, CDR2 SYDVKM. CDR3 length: 16 residues. J was trimmed by 5 bases and V by 8 bases; bases with no gene match: 15. The CDR3 nucleotides are TGTGCCAGCCTACAGGGAGGTGTGCTAGCGGGGGAGACCCAGTACTTC. Translated: CASLQGGVLAGETQYF.

V gene TRBV25-1 combines with J gene TRBJ2-4, with D uncertain. The germline V gene encodes CDR1 MGHDK and CDR2 SYGVNS. CDR3 length: 13 residues. Trimming took 4 bases from V and 6 from J, leaving 10 bases between them. The DNA for the CDR3 is TGTGCCAGCAGTGCGTTCCCCCCAAACATTCAGTACTTC. It translates to CASSAFPPNIQYF.

The DNA of the CDR3 is TGTGCCACCAGCCGCCGACTAGCGGGTGGGCAAGAGACCCAGTACTTC. Its translation is CATSRRLAGGQETQYF. This sequence joins TRBV15 and TRBJ2-5, with 10 bases aligning to TRBD2. This CDR3 is 16 amino acids long. J was trimmed by 2 bases and V by 5 bases; bases with no gene match: 8. Germline CDR1 and CDR2: LNHNV and YYDKDF (reference sequence). The full variable domain, in which reference TRBV15 and TRBJ2-5 provide the parts outside the CDR3, is DAMVIQNPRYQVTQFGKPVTLSCSQTLNHNVMYWYQQKSSQAPKLLFHYYDKDFNNEADTPDNFQSRRPNTSFCFLDIRSPGLGDTAMYLCATSRRLAGGQETQYFGPGTRLLVL.

The chain links TRBV5-6 to TRBJ1-1; 8 positions match TRBD1. J was trimmed by 5 bases and V by 4 bases; bases with no gene match: 7. Germline V CDR1 and CDR2: SGHDT, YYEEEE. The CDR3 covers 14 residues. The CDR3 loop reads CASSRDRGGTEAFF. The CDR3 bases are TGTGCCAGCAGCCGAGACAGGGGAGGGACTGAAGCTTTCTTT.

As DNA, the CDR3 is TGTGCCCGTGGGGGAGGGAGCTCAGATACGCAGTATTTT. Amino acid sequence: CARGGGSSDTQYF. The chain couples TRBV30 to TRBJ2-3; TRBD2 agrees at 7 bases. CDR1 is GTSNPN and CDR2 is SVGIG in the germline V gene (reference sequence). The CDR3 runs 13 residues. V gave up 8 bases and J gave up 4 bases; unmatched junction bases: 9.

The rearrangement uses TRBV28 and TRBJ1-2, with TRBD1 matching 10 bases. V shed 6 bases and J 8 bases; nucleotides not matched to a gene: 12. This CDR3 is built from 15 residues. The germline CDR1 and CDR2 sequences are MDHEN and SYDVKM. DNA of the CDR3: TGTGCCAGCAGCCTCATCGACAGGGGGCGCCGAGGCTACACCTTC. It yields the protein CASSLIDRGRRGYTF.

The V gene is TRBV10-3, the J gene TRBJ2-7, with TRBD1 identical over 8 bases. Germline trimming cut 2 bases from V and 1 base from J; bases unmatched to any gene: 10. Germline V gene sequence: CDR1 ENHRY, CDR2 SYGVKD. The CDR3 sequence is 17 residues long. The CDR3: CAISEGQGATLSYEQYF. DNA of the CDR3: TGTGCCATCAGTGAGGGGCAGGGGGCCACCCTATCCTACGAGCAGTACTTC.

A few counts support this clone. The chain recombines TRBV7-8 with TRBJ1-5; D might be TRBD1 (6 bases). Germline lookup yields CDR1 SGHVS and CDR2 FQNEAQ. The CDR3 consists of 15 residues. The V gene lost 2 bases and the J gene lost 3 bases, with 11 bases spanning the gap. The chain's CDR3 is CASSLRGHSNQPQHF. The CDR3 nucleotides read TGTGCCAGCAGCTTAAGGGGACACTCCAATCAGCCCCAGCATTTT. Full variable domain (remainder filled in from reference TRBV7-8 and TRBJ1-5): GAGVSQSPRYKVAKRGQDVALRCDPISGHVSLFWYQQALGQGPEFLTYFQNEAQLDKSGLPSDRFFAERPEGSVSTLKIQRTQQEDSAVYLCASSLRGHSNQPQHFGDGTRLSIL.